Sequencing of this T cell receptor beta chain was carried out in a study of beta chain features in type 1 diabetes. Study-wide results and caveats: People with Type 1 diabetes carried modestly yet significantly shorter TCRB CDR3s in all four CD4+ subsets. Type 1 diabetes patients showed fewer insertions and more deletions at VDJ junctions.

cDNA synthesis used the whole RNA isolate, giving expressed TCRB sequences. Sequenced naive, central memory and regulatory T cell samples produced an average of roughly 3.9 million reads. The table came from immunoSEQ multiplex PCR; TCRdb's copy has only in-frame clones and leaves some out. The table has roughly 280,000 clones, less than 30% seen once. CDR3 length: 12 residues. V lost 0 bases and J lost 8, with 7 bases in between. The germline gives CDR1 SNHLY, CDR2 FYNNEI. The count of this clone is one. Antigen: not known. The material sequenced was naive CD4+ T cells from blood. This clonotype was obtained from a woman in her twenties or thirties with type 1 diabetes. The chain couples TRBV2 to TRBJ1-2; D is unclear. CDR3 bases: TGTGCCAGCAGTGAAGCCGCGCGAGGCTACACCTTC. Translated: CASSEAARGYTF. Drawing the rest from reference TRBV2 and TRBJ1-2, the complete variable domain is EPEVTQTPSHQVTQMGQEVILRCVPISNHLYFYWYRQILGQKVEFLVSFYNNEISEKSEIFDDQFSVERPDGSNFTLKIRSTKLEDSAMYFCASSEAARGYTFGSGTRLTVV.